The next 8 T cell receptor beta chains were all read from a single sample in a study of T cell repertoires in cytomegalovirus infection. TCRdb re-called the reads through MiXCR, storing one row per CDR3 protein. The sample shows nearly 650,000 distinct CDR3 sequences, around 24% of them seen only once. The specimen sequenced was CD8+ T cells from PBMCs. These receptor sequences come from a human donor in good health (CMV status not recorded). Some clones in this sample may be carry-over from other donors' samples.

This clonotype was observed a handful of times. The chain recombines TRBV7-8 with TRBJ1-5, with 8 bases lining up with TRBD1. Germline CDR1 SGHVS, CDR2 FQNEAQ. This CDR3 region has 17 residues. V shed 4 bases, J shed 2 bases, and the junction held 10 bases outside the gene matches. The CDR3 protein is CASSWTGWRGGNQPQHF. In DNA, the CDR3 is TGTGCCAGCAGCTGGACAGGGTGGAGGGGAGGCAATCAGCCCCAGCATTTT.

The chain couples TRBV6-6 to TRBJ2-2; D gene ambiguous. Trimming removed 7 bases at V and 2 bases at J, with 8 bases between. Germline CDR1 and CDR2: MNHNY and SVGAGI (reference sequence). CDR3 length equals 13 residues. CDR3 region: CASTNLNTGELFF. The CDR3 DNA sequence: TGTGCCAGCACGAACCTTAACACCGGGGAGCTGTTTTTT.

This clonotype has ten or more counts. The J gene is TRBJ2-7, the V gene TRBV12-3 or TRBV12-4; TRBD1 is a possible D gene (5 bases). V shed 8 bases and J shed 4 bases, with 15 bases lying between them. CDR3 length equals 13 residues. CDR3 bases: TGTGCCAGCTCCCTCAACCGACAGTACGAGCAGTACTTC. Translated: CASSLNRQYEQYF.

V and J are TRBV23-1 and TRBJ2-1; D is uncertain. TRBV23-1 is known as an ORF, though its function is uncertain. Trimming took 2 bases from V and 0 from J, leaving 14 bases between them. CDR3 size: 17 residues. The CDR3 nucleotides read TGCGCCAGCAGTCAACTGTATTTACCGTTCTCCTACAATGAGCAGTTCTTC. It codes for CASSQLYLPFSYNEQFF.

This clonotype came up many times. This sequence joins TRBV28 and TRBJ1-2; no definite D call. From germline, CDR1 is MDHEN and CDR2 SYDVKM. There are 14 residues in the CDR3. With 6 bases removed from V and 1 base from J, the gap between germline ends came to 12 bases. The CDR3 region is CASSPRAVNYGYTF. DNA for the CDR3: TGTGCCAGCAGCCCACGGGCGGTTAACTATGGCTACACCTTC.

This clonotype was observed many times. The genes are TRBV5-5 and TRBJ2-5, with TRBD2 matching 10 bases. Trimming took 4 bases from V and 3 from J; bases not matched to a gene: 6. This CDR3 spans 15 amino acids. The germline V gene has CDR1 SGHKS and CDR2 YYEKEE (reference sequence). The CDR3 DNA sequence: TGTGCCAGCAGCCCGGGACTAGCGAGGGAAGAGACCCAGTACTTC. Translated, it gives CASSPGLAREETQYF.

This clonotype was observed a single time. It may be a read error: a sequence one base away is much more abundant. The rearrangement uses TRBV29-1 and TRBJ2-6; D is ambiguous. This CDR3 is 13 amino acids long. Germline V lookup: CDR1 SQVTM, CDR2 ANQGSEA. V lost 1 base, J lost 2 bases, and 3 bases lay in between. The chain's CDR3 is CSVEGPGANVLTF. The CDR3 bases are TGCAGCGTTGAAGGTCCTGGGGCCAACGTCCTGACTTTC.

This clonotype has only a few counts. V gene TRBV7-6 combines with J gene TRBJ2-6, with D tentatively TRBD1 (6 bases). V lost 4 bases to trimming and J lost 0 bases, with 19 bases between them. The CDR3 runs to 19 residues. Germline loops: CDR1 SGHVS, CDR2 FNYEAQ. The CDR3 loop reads CASSSPGHGDLSGANVLTF. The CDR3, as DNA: TGTGCCAGCAGCTCACCGGGACACGGTGACCTCTCTGGGGCCAACGTCCTGACTTTC. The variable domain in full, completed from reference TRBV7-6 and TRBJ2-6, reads GAGVSQSPRYKVTKRGQDVALRCDPISGHVSLYWYRQALGQGPEFLTYFNYEAQQDKSGLPNDRFSAERPEGSISTLTIQRTEQRDSAMYRCASSSPGHGDLSGANVLTFGAGSRLTVL.